This TCR beta chain comes out of a study of T cells after yellow fever vaccination. This clonotype was observed at least ten times. Its antigen is currently unknown. Per germline, CDR1 SGHRS and CDR2 YFSETQ. The V and J ends lost 0 bases and 5 bases, in that order; junction bases with no gene match: 8. There are 18 residues in the CDR3. General study findings and limits: Reappearance after the booster was seen for most primary-vaccination clones, at about 95% CD4 and 80% to 90% CD8.

TCR cDNA, made by 5'RACE template switching, carried an added universal primer site and UMIs. TCRdb used MiXCR to reprocess the 5' RACE reads, holding one entry per CDR3 protein. The sample holds 300,000 to 350,000 distinct CDR3 sequences, roughly 4% seen once. The source of this sequence is a man aged 18 to 29 who received the YFV17D yellow fever vaccine. Sample: PBMCs, taken 5 days after the yellow fever booster vaccination. The chain recombines TRBV5-1 with TRBJ2-1; 13 positions agree with TRBD2. In nucleotides, the CDR3 is TGCGCCAGCAGCTTGGATCCGGGACTAGCGGGGAGGAACAATGAGCAGTTCTTC. Translating gives CASSLDPGLAGRNNEQFF.